This T cell receptor beta chain was profiled in a study of blood T cell repertoires in COVID-19. About the study: The study drew acute and convalescent COVID-19 samples from the United States, Italy and Spain.

Trimming pared 2 bases from V and 7 bases from J, leaving 8 bases between. CDR1 and CDR2 from the germline V gene are KGHSH and LQKENI. There are 13 residues in the CDR3. Study members were between 18 and 89 years old and lived in 24 US regions. Assay used: immunoSEQ multiplex PCR; TCRdb lists only in-frame clones, some missing. The data hold roughly 250,000 clones, with about 91% observed a single time. This TCR was sampled from a woman aged 40 to 50 with acute COVID-19. The sample consisted of PBMCs or T cells enriched from blood (not recorded which). This sequence joins TRBV18 and TRBJ1-4; the D is unclear. The CDR3 nucleotides read TGTGCCAGCTCACCAGGAGTCGGTGAAAAACTGTTTTTT. Translated: CASSPGVGEKLFF. The full variable domain, in which reference TRBV18 and TRBJ1-4 provide the parts outside the CDR3, is NAGVMQNPRHLVRRRGQEARLRCSPMKGHSHVYWYRQLPEEGLKFMVYLQKENIIDESGMPKERFSAEFPKEGPSILRIQQVVRGDSAAYFCASSPGVGEKLFFGSGTQLSVL.